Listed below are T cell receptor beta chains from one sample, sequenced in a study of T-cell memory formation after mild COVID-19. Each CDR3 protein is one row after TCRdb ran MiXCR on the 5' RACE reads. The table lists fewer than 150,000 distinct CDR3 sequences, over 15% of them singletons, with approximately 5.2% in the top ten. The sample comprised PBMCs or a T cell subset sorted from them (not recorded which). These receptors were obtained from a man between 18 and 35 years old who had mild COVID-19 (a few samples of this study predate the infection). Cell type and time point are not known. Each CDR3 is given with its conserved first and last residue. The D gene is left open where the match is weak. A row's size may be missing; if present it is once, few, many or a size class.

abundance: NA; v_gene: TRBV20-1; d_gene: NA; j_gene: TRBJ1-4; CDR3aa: CSAPGVVGEKLFF; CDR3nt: TGCAGTGCCCCAGGGGTGGTGGGTGAAAAACTGTTTTTT
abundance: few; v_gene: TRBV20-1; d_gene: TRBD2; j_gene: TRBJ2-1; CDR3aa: CSARGPAGEQFF; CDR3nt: TGCAGTGCTAGAGGGCCAGCGGGGGAGCAGTTCTTC
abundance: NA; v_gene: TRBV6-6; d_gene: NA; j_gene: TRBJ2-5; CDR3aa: CASRRGWETQYF; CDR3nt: TGTGCCAGCCGACGGGGCTGGGAGACCCAGTACTTC
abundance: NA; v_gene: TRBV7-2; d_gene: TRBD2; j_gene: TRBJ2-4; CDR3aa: CASSSVGGIQYF; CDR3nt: TGTGCCAGCAGCTCTGTCGGGGGGATTCAGTACTTC
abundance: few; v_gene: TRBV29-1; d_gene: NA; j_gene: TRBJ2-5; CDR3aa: CSSPRVGGETQYF; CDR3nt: TGCAGCTCCCCCAGGGTTGGAGGGGAGACCCAGTACTTC
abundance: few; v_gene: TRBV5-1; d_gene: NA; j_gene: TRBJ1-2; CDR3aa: CASSFHGQTYGYTF; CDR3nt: TGCGCCAGCAGCTTTCACGGACAGACCTATGGCTACACCTTC
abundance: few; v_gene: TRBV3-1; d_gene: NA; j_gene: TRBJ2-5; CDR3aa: CASSHDVWNQETQYF; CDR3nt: TGTGCCAGCAGCCACGACGTATGGAACCAAGAGACCCAGTACTTC
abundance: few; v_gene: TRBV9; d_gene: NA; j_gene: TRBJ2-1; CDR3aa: CASSVSGYNEQFF; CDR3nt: TGTGCCAGCAGCGTTAGTGGGTACAATGAGCAGTTCTTC
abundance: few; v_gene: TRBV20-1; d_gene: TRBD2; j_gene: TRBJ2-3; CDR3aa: CSASPPTGGGTDTQYF; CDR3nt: TGCAGTGCTAGTCCTCCCACCGGGGGGGGCACAGATACGCAGTATTTT
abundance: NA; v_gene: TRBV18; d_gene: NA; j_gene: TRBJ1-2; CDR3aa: CASSPPPGANYGYTF; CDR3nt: TGTGCCAGCTCACCACCGCCAGGGGCGAACTATGGCTACACCTTC
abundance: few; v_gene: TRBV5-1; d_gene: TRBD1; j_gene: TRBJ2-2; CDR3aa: CASSSDRTNTGELFF; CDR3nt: TGCGCCAGCAGCTCGGACAGGACGAACACCGGGGAGCTGTTTTTT
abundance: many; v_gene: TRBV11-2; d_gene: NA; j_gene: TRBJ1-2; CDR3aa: CASSLIQWGANYGYTF; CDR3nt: TGTGCCAGCAGCTTAATTCAATGGGGCGCTAACTATGGCTACACCTTC
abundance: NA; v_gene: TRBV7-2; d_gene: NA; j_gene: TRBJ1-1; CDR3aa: CASSLGVWGEAFF; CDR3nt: TGTGCCAGCAGCTTAGGGGTGTGGGGTGAAGCTTTCTTT
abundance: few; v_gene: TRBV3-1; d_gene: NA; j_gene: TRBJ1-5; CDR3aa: CASSQGYGGASTQPQHF; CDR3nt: TGTGCCAGCAGCCAAGGATATGGCGGGGCCTCAACCCAGCCCCAGCATTTT
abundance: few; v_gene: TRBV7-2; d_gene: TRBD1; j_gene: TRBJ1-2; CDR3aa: CASSLDRVGYGYTF; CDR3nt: TGTGCCAGCAGCCTCGACAGGGTTGGCTATGGCTACACCTTC
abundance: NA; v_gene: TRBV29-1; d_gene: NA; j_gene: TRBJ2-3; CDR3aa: CSHRVYSDTQYF; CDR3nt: TGCAGCCACAGGGTTTACTCAGATACGCAGTATTTT
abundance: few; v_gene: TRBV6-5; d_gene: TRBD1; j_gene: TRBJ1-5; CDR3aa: CASSPTGGYQPQHF; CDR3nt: TGTGCCAGCAGTCCGACAGGGGGCTATCAGCCCCAGCATTTT
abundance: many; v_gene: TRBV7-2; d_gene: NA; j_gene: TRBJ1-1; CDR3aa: CASSPGALTGTEAFF; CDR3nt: TGTGCCAGCAGCCCAGGGGCGCTTACGGGAACTGAAGCTTTCTTT
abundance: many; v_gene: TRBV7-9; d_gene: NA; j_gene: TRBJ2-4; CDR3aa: CASSYPSGGGNIQYF; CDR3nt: TGTGCCAGCAGCTACCCCTCCGGGGGCGGAAACATTCAGTACTTC
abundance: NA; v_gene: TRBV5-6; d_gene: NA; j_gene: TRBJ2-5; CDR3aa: CASSFGILQETQYF; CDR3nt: TGTGCCAGCAGCTTTGGAATCCTCCAAGAGACCCAGTACTTC
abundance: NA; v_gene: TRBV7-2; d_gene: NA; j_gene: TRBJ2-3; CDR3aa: CASSLLGRTQYF; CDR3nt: TGTGCCAGCAGCTTACTTGGGCGGACGCAGTATTTT
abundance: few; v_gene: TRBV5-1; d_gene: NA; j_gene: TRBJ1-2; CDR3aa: CASSLDTGNYGYTF; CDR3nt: TGCGCCAGCAGCTTGGATACAGGGAACTATGGCTACACCTTC
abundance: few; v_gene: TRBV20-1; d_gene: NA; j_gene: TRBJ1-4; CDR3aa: CSASSEGGRQKKLFF; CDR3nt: TGCAGTGCTAGTTCCGAAGGGGGAAGACAAAAAAAACTGTTTTTT
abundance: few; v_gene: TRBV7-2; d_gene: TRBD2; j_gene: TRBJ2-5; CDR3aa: CASSFGGGAWETQYF; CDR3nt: TGTGCCAGCAGCTTTGGCGGGGGGGCCTGGGAGACCCAGTACTTC
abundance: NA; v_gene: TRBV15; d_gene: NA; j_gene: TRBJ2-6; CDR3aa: CATRGDPAGANVLTF; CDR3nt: TGTGCCACCAGGGGGGATCCCGCTGGGGCCAACGTCCTGACTTTC
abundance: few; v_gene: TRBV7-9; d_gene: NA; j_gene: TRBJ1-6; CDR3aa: CATLDIAQPPYNSPLHF; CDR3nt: TGTGCCACGTTAGATATAGCCCAGCCACCGTATAATTCACCCCTCCACTTT
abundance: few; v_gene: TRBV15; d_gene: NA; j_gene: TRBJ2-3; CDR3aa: CATSRDDSESTQYF; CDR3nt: TGTGCCACCAGCAGAGATGACAGCGAAAGTACGCAGTATTTT
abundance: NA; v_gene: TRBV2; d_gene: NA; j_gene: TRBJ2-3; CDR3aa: CASSNPDTQYF; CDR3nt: TGTGCCAGCAGTAATCCAGATACGCAGTATTTT
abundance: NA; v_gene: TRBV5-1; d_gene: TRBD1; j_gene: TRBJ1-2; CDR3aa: CASSDPGQGARGYTF; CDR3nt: TGCGCCAGCAGCGACCCGGGACAGGGAGCGCGGGGCTACACCTTC
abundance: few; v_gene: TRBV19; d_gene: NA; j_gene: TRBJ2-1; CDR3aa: CASSTEGREQFF; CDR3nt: TGTGCCAGTAGTACAGAGGGCCGTGAGCAGTTCTTC
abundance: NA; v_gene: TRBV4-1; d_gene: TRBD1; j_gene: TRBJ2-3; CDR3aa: CASSQVAGGKDTDTQYF; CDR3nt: TGCGCCAGCAGCCAAGTCGCAGGGGGCAAGGACACAGATACGCAGTATTTT
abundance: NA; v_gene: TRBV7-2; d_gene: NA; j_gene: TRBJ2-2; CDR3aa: CASSRTPTGELFF; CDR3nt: TGTGCCAGCAGCCGGACACCCACCGGGGAGCTGTTTTTT
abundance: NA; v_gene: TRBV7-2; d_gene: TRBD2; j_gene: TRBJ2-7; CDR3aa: CASSLGGGPSEQYF; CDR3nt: TGTGCCAGCAGCTTAGGGGGAGGGCCTTCCGAGCAGTACTTC
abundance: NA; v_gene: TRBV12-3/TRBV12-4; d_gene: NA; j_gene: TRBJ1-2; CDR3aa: CASSSQGQTRGYTF; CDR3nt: TGTGCCAGCAGTTCCCAGGGACAAACTCGAGGCTACACCTTC
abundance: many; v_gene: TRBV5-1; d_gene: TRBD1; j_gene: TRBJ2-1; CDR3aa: CASSNRAGGNEQFF; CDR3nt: TGCGCCAGCAGCAATAGGGCAGGGGGCAATGAGCAGTTCTTC
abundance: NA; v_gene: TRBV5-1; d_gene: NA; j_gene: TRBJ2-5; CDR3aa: CASSYGQLQETQYF; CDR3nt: TGCGCCAGCAGCTACGGACAGCTGCAAGAGACCCAGTACTTC
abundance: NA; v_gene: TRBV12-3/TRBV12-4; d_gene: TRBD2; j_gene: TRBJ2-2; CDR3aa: CASSQSGTSVTGELFF; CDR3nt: TGTGCCAGCAGTCAATCAGGGACTAGCGTCACCGGGGAGCTGTTTTTT
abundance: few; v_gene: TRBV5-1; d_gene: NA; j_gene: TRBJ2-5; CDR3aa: CASSPGHGDGQETQYF; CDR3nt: TGCGCCAGCAGCCCGGGCCATGGGGACGGACAAGAGACCCAGTACTTC
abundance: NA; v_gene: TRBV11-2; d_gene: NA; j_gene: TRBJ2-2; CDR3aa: CASSLAGLNTGELFF; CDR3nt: TGTGCCAGCAGCTTAGCAGGATTGAACACCGGGGAGCTGTTTTTT
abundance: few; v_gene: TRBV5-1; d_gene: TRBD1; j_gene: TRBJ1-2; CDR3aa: CASSLGDRDGYTF; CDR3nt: TGCGCCAGCAGCTTGGGCGACAGGGATGGCTACACCTTC
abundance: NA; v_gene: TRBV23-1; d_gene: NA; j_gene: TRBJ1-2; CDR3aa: CASSNSDSGDYGYTF; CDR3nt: TGCGCCAGCAGTAACTCGGACAGCGGGGACTATGGCTACACCTTC
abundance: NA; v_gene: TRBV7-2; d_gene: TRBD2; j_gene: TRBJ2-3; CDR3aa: CASSPYPPSGGPDTQYF; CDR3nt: TGTGCCAGCAGCCCCTACCCCCCTAGCGGGGGGCCGGATACGCAGTATTTT
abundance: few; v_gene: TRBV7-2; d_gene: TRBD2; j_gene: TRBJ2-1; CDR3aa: CASSLGNSGGADTQFF; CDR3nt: TGTGCCAGCAGCTTAGGCAATAGCGGGGGTGCTGATACTCAGTTCTTC
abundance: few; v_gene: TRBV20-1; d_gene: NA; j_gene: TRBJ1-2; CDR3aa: CSADSYGYTF; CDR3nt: TGCAGTGCGGACAGCTATGGCTACACCTTC